This entry is about one T cell receptor beta chain. The antigen is undetermined. The sample comes from a study of vaccination effects on CD4 cells after COVID-19. Study-wide results and limits: Healthy vaccinees had only 1 of 255 vaccine-induced clones cross-react with common cold coronaviruses. Few convalescent patients were studied, and early post-infection samples were lacking.

At the end of about 9 days of culture, CD4+ T cells were isolated. Participants received two doses of either the BNT162b2 or mRNA-1273 vaccine. Assay: immunoSEQ multiplex PCR; the TCRdb copy retains only in-frame clones and omits some. The table has more than 60,000 clones, 74% seen once. The CDR3 sequence is 15 residues long. Trimming took 4 bases from V and 1 from J; bases not matched to a gene: 4. Germline values: CDR1 SGHVS, CDR2 FQNEAQ. The sample consisted of CD4+ T cells from PBMCs cultured without peptide, taken after COVID-19 vaccination. The V and J genes are TRBV7-8 and TRBJ2-3, with TRBD1 matching 8 bases. The origin of this receptor is a human donor who received a COVID-19 vaccine. As DNA, the CDR3 is TGTGCCAGCAGCTCACAGGGACAGGGCACAGATACGCAGTATTTT. Protein sequence: CASSSQGQGTDTQYF.